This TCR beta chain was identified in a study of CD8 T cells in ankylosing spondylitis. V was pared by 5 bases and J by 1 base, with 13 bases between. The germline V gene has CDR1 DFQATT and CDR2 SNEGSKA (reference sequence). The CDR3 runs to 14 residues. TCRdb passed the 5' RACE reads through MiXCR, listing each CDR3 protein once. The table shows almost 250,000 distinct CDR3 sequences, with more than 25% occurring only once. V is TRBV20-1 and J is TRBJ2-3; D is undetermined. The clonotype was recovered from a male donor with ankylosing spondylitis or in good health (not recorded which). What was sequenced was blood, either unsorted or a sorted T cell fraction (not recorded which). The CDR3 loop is CSAWAERRTDTQYF. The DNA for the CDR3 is TGCAGTGCTTGGGCAGAGAGACGCACAGATACGCAGTATTTT.